The 8 T cell receptor beta chains below all came from one sample that was sequenced in a study of T-cell reconstitution after alpha-beta-depleted transplantation in children. The authors prepared the TCRbeta library with unique molecular identifiers. TCRdb called the PCR reads again in MiXCR, with one record for every CDR3 protein. The table lists almost 500,000 distinct CDR3 sequences, more than 9% of them singletons. The starting material was PBMCs, obtained before TCRalphabeta/CD19-depleted stem cell transplant. The origin of the receptors is a child aged 2 to 15 with inherited bone marrow failure, due to receive a stem cell transplant.

In its sample, this clonotype was seen many times. The chain joins TRBV5-1 to TRBJ2-1; maybe TRBD2 (6 bases). Germline V CDR1 and CDR2: SGHRS, YFSETQ. With 6 bases removed from V and 10 bases from J, the gap between germline ends came to 23 bases. This CDR3 has 15 residues. CDR3 DNA sequence: TGCGCCAGCAAGGGGCATTGGCGGGGACCAGGAGAGCAGTTCTTC. This encodes CASKGHWRGPGEQFF.

This clonotype was found many times. CDR3 DNA sequence: TGTGCCAGCAGCTTGTCCGGGACCACTGGGGATGAGCAGTTCTTC. Protein product: CASSLSGTTGDEQFF. The gene calls are TRBV7-9 and TRBJ2-1; D is perhaps TRBD1 or TRBD2 (5 bases each). With 3 bases removed from V and 8 bases from J, the gap between germline ends came to 17 bases. Germline CDR1 reads SEHNR; CDR2 reads FQNEAQ (reference sequence). This CDR3 comprises 15 residues. Filled out from reference TRBV7-9 and TRBJ2-1, the complete variable domain reads DTGVSQNPRHKITKRGQNVTFRCDPISEHNRLYWYRQTLGQGPEFLTYFQNEAQLEKSRLLSDRFSAERPKGSFSTLEIQRTEQGDSAMYLCASSLSGTTGDEQFFGPGTRLTVL.

This clonotype was recorded many times. This rearrangement joins TRBV7-2 to TRBJ2-3; D remains ambiguous. With 7 bases removed from V and 0 bases from J, the gap between germline ends came to 14 bases. The CDR3 covers 15 residues. CDR1 is SGHTA, CDR2 FQGNSA, per germline. CDR3 protein: CASTPKDHSTDTQYF. The CDR3 nucleotides are TGTGCCAGCACCCCCAAGGACCATAGCACAGATACGCAGTATTTT.

The V call is TRBV20-1, the J call TRBJ1-2; D perhaps matches TRBD1 (5 bases). In germline, CDR1 is DFQATT, CDR2 SNEGSKA (reference sequence). Trimming left V 0 bases short and J 4 bases short, with 9 bases between. The CDR3 sequence is 13 residues long. The CDR3 sequence is CSARDQGTYGYTF. The CDR3 DNA reads TGCAGTGCTAGAGATCAGGGTACCTATGGCTACACCTTC.

J is TRBJ2-7 and V is TRBV27; 9 bases match TRBD2. The V and J ends lost 3 bases and 5 bases, in that order; junction bases with no gene match: 11. The CDR3 consists of 16 residues. In germline, CDR1 is MNHEY, CDR2 SMNVEV (reference sequence). CDR3 sequence: CASSLGGGRVLNEQYF. In nucleotides, the CDR3 is TGTGCCAGCAGTTTGGGGGGCGGGAGGGTACTAAACGAGCAGTACTTC.

This chain connects TRBV12-3 or TRBV12-4 to TRBJ1-3; TRBD1 is a possible D gene (5 bases). The V gene lost 8 bases and the J gene lost 1 base, with 15 bases spanning the gap. This CDR3 comprises 15 residues. The CDR3 DNA reads as TGTGCCAGCCGCGTACCTGACAGTTCTGGAAACACCATATATTTT. Protein sequence: CASRVPDSSGNTIYF.

This clonotype occurred a few times. This sequence joins TRBV5-6 and TRBJ1-4, with D possibly TRBD1 on 5 matching bases. The CDR3 loop spans 15 amino acids. CDR1 is SGHDT and CDR2 is YYEEEE in the germline V gene. Trimming left V 4 bases short and J 8 bases short, with 18 bases between. This chain's CDR3 is CASSPTGGTYEKLFF. The CDR3 nucleotides read TGTGCCAGCAGCCCAACGGGGGGAACCTACGAAAAACTGTTTTTT.

This clonotype was detected only a few times. This rearrangement joins TRBV18 to TRBJ2-3; 9 bases are shared with TRBD1. With 2 bases clipped from V and 5 bases from J, the junction kept 5 bases outside the gene matches. Germline V CDR1 and CDR2: KGHSH, LQKENI. The CDR3 consists of 15 residues. The CDR3, as DNA: TGTGCCAGCTCACCAATAACAGGGGGCAGAGATACGCAGTATTTT. It encodes CASSPITGGRDTQYF.